Below are 26 T cell receptor beta chains sequenced from a single sample in a study of cytomegalovirus exposure and HLA in healthy donors. PCR primers comprised 60 Vbeta and 13 Jbeta primers. Some clones are missing from TCRdb's copy, which holds only in-frame ones; the method was immunoSEQ multiplex PCR. The sample shows 90,000 to 120,000 clones, about three quarters of them seen only once. Specimen: PBMCs. The receptors originated from a man aged 30 to 45 in good health and CMV-seronegative.

The chain is built from TRBV2 and TRBJ2-7, with 10 bases fitting TRBD1. The V gene end was trimmed by 6 bases and the J gene end by 2 bases; junction bases not matched to a gene: 4. The CDR3 is 14 amino acids. CDR1 and CDR2 from the germline V gene are SNHLY and FYNNEI. CDR3: CASSAGTGAYEQYF. The DNA of the CDR3 is TGTGCCAGCAGCGCCGGGACAGGGGCCTACGAGCAGTACTTC.

The rearrangement joins TRBV5-4 to TRBJ2-7; TRBD1 matches 9 bases. V was pared by 4 bases and J by 4 bases, with 12 bases of the junction left unmatched. The germline V gene encodes CDR1 SGHNT and CDR2 YYREEE (reference sequence). This CDR3 is 16 amino acids long. The CDR3 is CASSTGGQGSQYEQYF. DNA of the CDR3: TGTGCCAGCAGCACAGGGGGACAGGGTTCTCAATACGAGCAGTACTTC.

CDR3 DNA sequence: TGTGCCACCCTTAATCTAGCGGGGGGGGAAGAGACCCAGTACTTC. Protein product: CATLNLAGGEETQYF. V usage is TRBV6-6 and J usage is TRBJ2-5; the match to TRBD2 covers 12 bases. J gave up 3 bases and V 10 bases, and 9 bases lay outside the gene matches. The CDR3 is made up of 15 amino acids. Germline CDR1 is MNHNY and CDR2 is SVGAGI (reference sequence).

This sequence joins TRBV7-9 and TRBJ2-1; 7 nucleotides match TRBD2. J was trimmed by 7 bases and V by 0 bases; bases with no gene match: 3. CDR1 and CDR2 from the germline V gene are SEHNR and FQNEAQ (reference sequence). The CDR3 spans 14 residues. CDR3 DNA: TGTGCCAGCAGCTTAGCAGGCGGGGGAAATGAGCAGTTCTTC. Amino acid sequence: CASSLAGGGNEQFF. The whole variable domain, remainder taken from reference TRBV7-9 and TRBJ2-1, is DTGVSQNPRHKITKRGQNVTFRCDPISEHNRLYWYRQTLGQGPEFLTYFQNEAQLEKSRLLSDRFSAERPKGSFSTLEIQRTEQGDSAMYLCASSLAGGGNEQFFGPGTRLTVL.

The chain employs TRBV25-1 and TRBJ2-1, with 10 bases identical to TRBD1. CDR1 and CDR2 from the germline V gene are MGHDK and SYGVNS. The CDR3 sequence is 16 residues long. With V trimmed by 6 bases and J by 0 bases, 5 bases remained unmatched. The CDR3: CASRGQGLSSYNEQFF. The DNA for the CDR3 is TGTGCCAGCAGGGGACAGGGGCTAAGCTCCTACAATGAGCAGTTCTTC.

This clone was picked up a small number of times. The CDR3 here is CASSTLGLGRGEQYF. The CDR3, as DNA: TGTGCCAGTAGTACCCTTGGACTAGGCCGAGGCGAGCAGTACTTC. This chain uses TRBV19 with TRBJ2-7; 7 bases agree with TRBD2. The V segment lost 4 bases and the J segment 6 bases; nucleotides outside the gene matches: 12. The V gene's germline CDR1 is LNHDA and CDR2 SQIVND (reference sequence). The CDR3 loop spans 15 amino acids.

The V call is TRBV9, the J call TRBJ2-1, with 12 bases lining up with TRBD2. The CDR3 runs 19 residues. Germline values: CDR1 SGDLS, CDR2 YYNGEE. V was clipped by 3 bases and J by 1 base; unmatched bases: 11. The CDR3 here is CASSDRGLAGGLSYNEQFF. CDR3 bases: TGTGCCAGCAGCGACAGGGGGCTAGCGGGAGGGCTATCCTACAATGAGCAGTTCTTC.

The chain links TRBV28 to TRBJ2-2; a possible D gene is TRBD2 (5 bases). V lost 4 bases to trimming and J lost 1 base, with 13 bases between them. This CDR3 comprises 16 residues. CDR1 is MDHEN, CDR2 SYDVKM, per germline. The CDR3 reads CASSYEGALNTGELFF. The CDR3 bases are TGTGCCAGCAGTTACGAGGGTGCGCTGAACACCGGGGAGCTGTTTTTT.

This rearrangement joins TRBV21-1 to TRBJ2-7; the table's D call, TRBD2, was not checked against the DNA. TRBV21-1 is noted as a pseudogene. This CDR3 spans 15 amino acids. CDR3 sequence reads: CASSKANSSNYEQYF. For the CDR3, the DNA is TGTGCCAGCAGCAAAGCGAATAGCTCGAACTACGAGCAGTACTTC.

This chain links TRBV19 with TRBJ2-7; TRBD1 aligns across 10 bases. V lost 6 bases to trimming and J lost 7 bases; unmatched junction nucleotides: 15. This CDR3 has 16 residues. The germline gives CDR1 LNHDA, CDR2 SQIVND (reference sequence). DNA of the CDR3: TGTGCCAGTAGCCGAGTTCCGGGACAGGGGCAATTGGAGCAGTACTTC. As protein: CASSRVPGQGQLEQYF.

The CDR3 sequence is CSVVRQRGSLSDTQYF. The CDR3 coding sequence is TGCAGCGTTGTCCGGCAGCGCGGGAGCTTGTCAGATACGCAGTATTTT. The chain couples TRBV29-1 to TRBJ2-3; 7 bases line up with TRBD2. Germline lookup yields CDR1 SQVTM and CDR2 ANQGSEA. This CDR3 is built from 16 residues. The ends lost 4 bases at V and 4 bases at J; junction bases unmatched: 14.

This clone has just one count. V and J are TRBV29-1 and TRBJ2-5; possible D gene TRBD1, 6 bases. The CDR3 spans 13 residues. Trimming left V 1 base short and J 5 bases short, with 11 bases between. The germline CDR1 and CDR2 sequences are SQVTM and ANQGSEA. DNA for the CDR3: TGCAGCGTTGAAGTGGGGGCGGGTGAGACCCAGTACTTC. This sequence encodes CSVEVGAGETQYF. The full variable domain, rest sourced from reference TRBV29-1 and TRBJ2-5, is SAVISQKPSRDICQRGTSLTIQCQVDSQVTMMFWYRQQPGQSLTLIATANQGSEATYESGFVIDKFPISRPNLTFSTLTVSNMSPEDSSIYLCSVEVGAGETQYFGPGTRLLVL.

The J gene is TRBJ2-5, the V gene TRBV19, with unresolved D. Looked up from germline, CDR1 is LNHDA and CDR2 is SQIVND (reference sequence). This CDR3 contains 13 residues. Trimming cost V 4 bases and J 1 base, with 7 bases left between them. The CDR3 loop reads CASSRAIQETQYF. The CDR3 coding sequence is TGTGCCAGTAGTAGGGCGATCCAAGAGACCCAGTACTTC.

This rearrangement joins TRBV28 to TRBJ2-1, with 11 positions matching TRBD2. V shed 7 bases, J shed 7 bases, and the junction held 9 bases outside the gene matches. CDR1 MDHEN and CDR2 SYDVKM come from the germline V gene. The CDR3 sequence is 15 residues long. CDR3 loop: CASTLAGLADNEQFF. The CDR3 DNA reads as TGTGCCAGCACCTTGGCGGGACTAGCGGATAATGAGCAGTTCTTC.

CDR3 loop: CASSPTSRSQETQYF. In DNA, the CDR3 is TGTGCCAGCAGCCCGACTAGCCGGTCACAAGAGACCCAGTACTTC. The gene calls are TRBV4-2 and TRBJ2-5; TRBD2 matches at 7 bases. The CDR3 is 15 amino acids. With 4 bases clipped from V and 2 bases from J, the junction kept 7 bases outside the gene matches. Germline loops: CDR1 LGHNA, CDR2 YNFKEQ.

V usage is TRBV19 and J usage is TRBJ1-1, with TRBD1 identical over 8 bases. The CDR3 sequence is 14 residues long. The germline gives CDR1 LNHDA, CDR2 SQIVND (reference sequence). V lost 8 bases to trimming and J lost 3 bases; unmatched junction nucleotides: 8. The CDR3 loop is CASDQGARDTEAFF. CDR3 DNA: TGTGCCAGTGATCAGGGGGCGAGAGACACTGAAGCTTTCTTT. The variable domain in full, with the rest retrieved from reference TRBV19 and TRBJ1-1, is DGGITQSPKYLFRKEGQNVTLSCEQNLNHDAMYWYRQDPGQGLRLIYYSQIVNDFQKGDIAEGYSVSREKKESFPLTVTSAQKNPTAFYLCASDQGARDTEAFFGQGTRLTVV.

The chain couples TRBV7-8 to TRBJ1-4, with unresolved D. Germline assignment: CDR1 SGHVS and CDR2 FQNEAQ. CDR3 length: 15 residues. V lost 5 bases to trimming and J lost 4 bases, with 14 bases between them. CDR3 nucleotides: TGTGCCAGCAGCGAAGACAATACCCTTAATGAAAAACTGTTTTTT. Amino acids: CASSEDNTLNEKLFF. Drawing the rest from reference TRBV7-8 and TRBJ1-4, the complete variable domain is GAGVSQSPRYKVAKRGQDVALRCDPISGHVSLFWYQQALGQGPEFLTYFQNEAQLDKSGLPSDRFFAERPEGSVSTLKIQRTQQEDSAVYLCASSEDNTLNEKLFFGSGTQLSVL.

This sequence joins TRBV19 and TRBJ1-3; 7 bases line up with TRBD1. The germline gives CDR1 LNHDA, CDR2 SQIVND (reference sequence). Trimming cost V 3 bases and J 0 bases; bases outside gene matches: 5. The CDR3 is made up of 16 amino acids. This CDR3 reads CASSMDRLHSGNTIYF. CDR3 sequence (DNA): TGTGCCAGTAGTATGGACAGGCTGCACTCTGGAAACACCATATATTTT.

This chain links TRBV27 with TRBJ2-7; unclear D gene. Germline V gene sequence: CDR1 MNHEY, CDR2 SMNVEV (reference sequence). This CDR3 comprises 14 residues. With 11 bases removed from V and 2 bases from J, the gap between germline ends came to 19 bases. CDR3 nucleotide sequence: TGTGCCTCAAGACTCTATTCGACCACCTACGAGCAGTACTTC. This translates into CASRLYSTTYEQYF.

V usage is TRBV2 and J usage is TRBJ2-7; 8 bases fit TRBD2. Looked up from germline, CDR1 is SNHLY and CDR2 is FYNNEI. This CDR3 has 14 amino acids. V gave up 5 bases and J gave up 2 bases; unmatched junction bases: 5. Written as DNA, the CDR3 is TGTGCCAGCAGTCAGAGCGGGGGCACCTACGAGCAGTACTTC. Protein: CASSQSGGTYEQYF.

The chain uses TRBV7-8 and TRBJ1-1; TRBD1 matches 10 bases. V gave up 7 bases and J gave up 3 bases; unmatched junction bases: 11. The CDR3 is 16 residues long. Germline loops: CDR1 SGHVS, CDR2 FQNEAQ. The DNA of the CDR3 is TGTGCCAGCACCCCTTGGGGGGGGACAGGGGACACTGAAGCTTTCTTT. Protein sequence: CASTPWGGTGDTEAFF.

This rearrangement joins TRBV6-6 to TRBJ1-5; no reliable D call. This CDR3 has 16 amino acids. Germline V gene lookup returns CDR1 MNHNY and CDR2 SVGAGI (reference sequence). Trimming took off 4 bases at V and 0 bases at J, with 13 bases between the two ends. The CDR3 coding sequence is TGTGCCAGCAGTTTCTTGGGAGTCGGTAGCAATCAGCCCCAGCATTTT. Amino acid sequence: CASSFLGVGSNQPQHF.

The chain recombines TRBV27 with TRBJ2-1, with 8 bases lining up with TRBD2. Germline V lookup: CDR1 MNHEY, CDR2 SMNVEV (reference sequence). The V segment lost 8 bases and the J segment 2 bases; nucleotides outside the gene matches: 5. This CDR3 region has 14 residues. CDR3 DNA sequence: TGTGCCAGCCGCACCGGGGGGGCCTACAATGAGCAGTTCTTC. Protein product: CASRTGGAYNEQFF.

The chain links TRBV15 to TRBJ2-3; the match to TRBD2 covers 10 bases. The CDR3 is 15 amino acids. Germline V gives CDR1 LNHNV, CDR2 YYDKDF (reference sequence). V lost 0 bases and J lost 5; bases outside the gene matches: 2. CDR3 sequence (DNA): TGTGCCACCAGCAGAGAACTAGCGGGACTAGATACGCAGTATTTT. Translating it yields CATSRELAGLDTQYF. Full variable domain (rest looked up from reference TRBV15 and TRBJ2-3): DAMVIQNPRYQVTQFGKPVTLSCSQTLNHNVMYWYQQKSSQAPKLLFHYYDKDFNNEADTPDNFQSRRPNTSFCFLDIRSPGLGDTAMYLCATSRELAGLDTQYFGPGTRLTVL.

This sequence joins TRBV4-1 and TRBJ1-3, with TRBD1 matching over 7 bases. The CDR3 runs 14 residues. CDR1 is MGHRA and CDR2 is YSYEKL in the germline V gene. V was clipped by 0 bases and J by 5 bases; unmatched bases: 1. The CDR3 DNA reads TGCGCCAGCAGCCAAGAGACAGGGAGAAACACCATATATTTT. It encodes CASSQETGRNTIYF.

This clone is termed medium-sized (0.01 to 0.1%). V usage is TRBV9 and J usage is TRBJ2-2, with TRBD2 matching 7 bases. The CDR3 has 16 residues. Looked up from germline, CDR1 is SGDLS and CDR2 is YYNGEE. The J segment lost 0 bases and the V segment lost 2 bases, leaving 4 bases of the junction unmatched. In nucleotides, the CDR3 is TGTGCCAGCAGCGTTGGAGCGGGGTCGAACACCGGGGAGCTGTTTTTT. This encodes CASSVGAGSNTGELFF. Variable domain in full (rest from reference TRBV9 and TRBJ2-2): DSGVTQTPKHLITATGQRVTLRCSPRSGDLSVYWYQQSLDQGLQFLIQYYNGEERAKGNILERFSAQQFPDLHSELNLSSLELGDSALYFCASSVGAGSNTGELFFGEGSRLTVL.